This TCR beta chain is from a study of neurological immune-mediated disorders. The study's findings and limits: Sharing of CDR3 amino acid sequences among expanded clones across subjects was absent, suggesting private repertoires in all groups.

This clonotype was found many times. Its antigen is as yet unknown. 5'RACE employing 10-nucleotide random UMIs yielded the cDNA. Via MiXCR, TCRdb re-called the 5' RACE reads, giving one row per CDR3 protein. The data hold some 100,000 distinct CDR3 sequences, with roughly 13% observed a single time. Stated time point: longitudinal time-point 2. This CDR3 has 14 residues. Germline V lookup: CDR1 SGHRS, CDR2 YFSETQ. V was trimmed by 7 bases and J by 5 bases, leaving 15 bases between them. This clonotype was obtained from a female donor with HTLV-1-associated myelopathy (HAM/TSP). The sample consisted of PBMCs. The V call is TRBV5-1, the J call TRBJ2-2, with D perhaps TRBD1 (8 bases). This CDR3 reads CASQGQGGTGELFF. The CDR3 coding sequence is TGCGCCAGCCAAGGACAGGGAGGGACCGGGGAGCTGTTTTTT. Complete variable domain (other parts from reference TRBV5-1 and TRBJ2-2): KAGVTQTPRYLIKTRGQQVTLSCSPISGHRSVSWYQQTPGQGLQFLFEYFSETQRNKGNFPGRFSGRQFSNSRSEMNVSTLELGDSALYLCASQGQGGTGELFFGEGSRLTVL.